The TCR beta chain under discussion was sequenced for a study of neoadjuvant anti-PD-1 for oral cavity cancer. Overall study: Around day 43, patients without progression received a fourth nivolumab dose before surgery.

Specified time point: after neoadjuvant nivolumab, at surgical resection. The patients had HPV-negative, locally advanced oral cavity squamous cell carcinoma. PBMCs were not maintained or expanded in culture before analysis. This clone showed up just once. Its antigen remains unidentified. Findings and limits, study-wide: After neoadjuvant nivolumab, PBMC T cell clonality was significantly higher in non-responders than responders.

Trimming removed 2 bases from V and 3 bases from J, with 10 bases in between. CDR1 and CDR2 from the germline V gene are ENHRY and SYGVKD. CDR3 size: 14 residues. The assay was immunoSEQ multiplex PCR, and TCRdb's table has in-frame clones only and misses some. Here the sample spans about 42,000 clones, 77% being singletons. This chain uses TRBV10-3 with TRBJ2-5, with D tentatively TRBD2 (5 bases). This TCR came from a person between 40 and 85 years old with oral cavity squamous cell carcinoma. The source material was PBMCs, sampled after nivolumab (anti-PD-1) treatment. CDR3 amino acids: CAISEGGGKETQYF. CDR3 in DNA: TGTGCCATCAGTGAGGGAGGCGGTAAAGAGACCCAGTACTTC.